One and the same sample provided the 28 T cell receptor beta chains below, sequenced in a study of T-cell reconstitution after alpha-beta-depleted transplantation in children. Construction of the TCRbeta library involved unique molecular identifiers. TCRdb analysed the PCR reads with MiXCR anew, one entry per CDR3 protein. The sample gives around 340,000 distinct CDR3 sequences, 13% of which show up once; over 3.5% is in the top ten. This sample comprised PBMCs, obtained from the stem cell graft. The receptors were sampled from a human donor who donated a stem cell graft to a child with Fanconi anemia.

Many counts were recorded for this clonotype. The chain recombines TRBV7-8 with TRBJ2-7; the D is unclear. CDR1 is SGHVS and CDR2 is FQNEAQ in the germline V gene. This CDR3 is built from 11 residues. The germline V and J ends were trimmed by 5 bases and 4 bases, with 6 bases remaining between them. The CDR3 DNA reads as TGTGCCAGCAGCCCTGGGTACGAGCAGTACTTC. It yields the protein CASSPGYEQYF.

This clonotype was seen more than once but under ten times. The rearrangement joins TRBV9 to TRBJ2-3, with 11 bases matching TRBD1. Trimming at V came to 3 bases and at J to 5 bases, leaving 11 bases not matched to a gene. This CDR3 has 17 residues. In germline, CDR1 is SGDLS, CDR2 YYNGEE. This CDR3 is CASSGGGQGALRDTQYF. The CDR3 DNA reads TGTGCCAGCAGCGGAGGAGGACAGGGGGCGCTTCGAGATACGCAGTATTTT. Drawing the rest from reference TRBV9 and TRBJ2-3, the complete variable domain is DSGVTQTPKHLITATGQRVTLRCSPRSGDLSVYWYQQSLDQGLQFLIQYYNGEERAKGNILERFSAQQFPDLHSELNLSSLELGDSALYFCASSGGGQGALRDTQYFGPGTRLTVL.

V and J are TRBV20-1 and TRBJ2-7, with D perhaps TRBD1 or TRBD2 (5 bases each). The CDR3 length is 13 residues. V dropped 1 base and J dropped 3 bases, with 10 bases sitting between them. The germline gives CDR1 DFQATT, CDR2 SNEGSKA (reference sequence). The CDR3 region is CSARGSGSYEQYV. CDR3 bases: TGCAGTGCTAGAGGGTCAGGGAGCTACGAGCAGTACGTC.

This clonotype was counted only a few times. The genes are TRBV6-1 and TRBJ1-1; D possibly corresponds to TRBD1 (5 bases). CDR3 length: 14 amino acids. CDR1 and CDR2 from the germline V gene are MNHNS and SASEGT. V dropped 3 bases and J dropped 1 base, with 9 bases sitting between them. The CDR3 sequence is CASSDRDWNTEAFF. CDR3 DNA sequence: TGTGCCAGCAGTGACCGGGACTGGAACACTGAAGCTTTCTTT.

This clonotype has ten or more counts. The DNA for the CDR3 is TGTGCCAGCAGTGTCCGGGACAGCTCCTACAATGAGCAGTTCTTC. It codes for CASSVRDSSYNEQFF. The chain recombines TRBV6-1 with TRBJ2-1; 7 bases line up with TRBD1. The CDR3 has 15 residues. Germline V gives CDR1 MNHNS, CDR2 SASEGT. Losses at the gene ends were 4 bases for V and 0 bases for J; bases not matched to a gene: 3.

This clonotype was picked up a small number of times. The chain is built from TRBV11-2 and TRBJ2-5; maybe TRBD2 (5 bases). Germline V gives CDR1 SGHAT, CDR2 FQNNGV. V lost 5 bases, J lost 5 bases, and 18 bases lay in between. The CDR3 has 15 residues. The CDR3 here is CASSRTSIGEETQYF. CDR3 DNA: TGTGCCAGCAGCCGGACGTCAATCGGGGAGGAGACCCAGTACTTC. Full variable domain (rest looked up from reference TRBV11-2 and TRBJ2-5): EAGVAQSPRYKIIEKRQSVAFWCNPISGHATLYWYQQILGQGPKLLIQFQNNGVVDDSQLPKDRFSAERLKGVDSTLKIQPAKLEDSAVYLCASSRTSIGEETQYFGPGTRLLVL.

This chain uses TRBV12-3 or TRBV12-4 with TRBJ1-2, with D perhaps TRBD1 (5 bases). The CDR3 consists of 14 residues. Trimming removed 10 bases from V and 8 bases from J, with 23 bases in between. The CDR3 nucleotides are TGTGCCACCTCCGGGGCGTTCCCAATGAACGGCTACACCTTC. Residues: CATSGAFPMNGYTF.

There are a few counts of this clonotype. V usage is TRBV6-1 and J usage is TRBJ2-3; TRBD2 matches at 12 bases. CDR1 is MNHNS, CDR2 SASEGT, per germline. The CDR3 has 18 residues. V shed 5 bases, J shed 5 bases, and the junction held 14 bases outside the gene matches. CDR3 protein: CASSHLPSGGASGDTQYF. CDR3 nucleotide sequence: TGTGCCAGCAGTCATCTGCCTAGCGGGGGGGCTTCGGGAGATACGCAGTATTTT.

This clonotype has ten or more counts. This sequence joins TRBV5-1 and TRBJ2-1, with a tentative D call TRBD2 (5 bases). Per the germline V gene, CDR1 is SGHRS and CDR2 is YFSETQ. V lost 4 bases to trimming and J lost 7 bases, with 12 bases between them. This CDR3 spans 13 amino acids. The CDR3 sequence is CASSHEGLNEQFF. CDR3 nucleotide sequence: TGCGCCAGCAGCCACGAGGGCCTTAATGAGCAGTTCTTC.

The chain recombines TRBV29-1 with TRBJ1-1; the D is unclear. Trimming removed 4 bases from V and 1 base from J, with 7 bases in between. The CDR3 has 12 residues. Germline values: CDR1 SQVTM, CDR2 ANQGSEA. In DNA, the CDR3 is TGCAGCGTTGGGACTTCGAACACTGAAGCTTTCTTT. Protein: CSVGTSNTEAFF.

The rearrangement uses TRBV12-3 or TRBV12-4 and TRBJ2-1; perhaps TRBD2 as D (5 bases). The CDR3 totals 14 residues. Trimming stripped 0 bases from V and 9 bases from J, with 12 bases between. CDR3 sequence reads: CASSLAGSGPEQFF. The CDR3 region has the DNA TGTGCCAGCAGTTTAGCGGGGAGCGGTCCTGAGCAGTTCTTC.

Only a few counts were recorded for this clonotype. The rearrangement joins TRBV4-3 to TRBJ2-2; the match to TRBD1 covers 8 bases. The V segment lost 0 bases and the J segment 5 bases; nucleotides outside the gene matches: 2. The V gene's germline CDR1 is LGHNA and CDR2 YSLEER. The CDR3 is 15 residues long. CDR3 sequence (DNA): TGCGCCAGCAGCCAAGATCACAGGGGGACCGGGGAGCTGTTTTTT. Its translation: CASSQDHRGTGELFF.

This clonotype came up a few times. The chain is built from TRBV7-9 and TRBJ1-2; no firm D call. The CDR3 length is 16 residues. Trimming took 0 bases from V and 4 from J, leaving 15 bases between them. Germline CDR1 SEHNR, CDR2 FQNEAQ (reference sequence). The CDR3 region has the DNA TGTGCCAGCAGCTTAGCGGTGTTGGAGGTCAGCTATGGCTACACCTTC. Protein: CASSLAVLEVSYGYTF.

The sample holds a few counts of this clonotype. The chain employs TRBV20-1 and TRBJ1-1; D remains ambiguous. CDR1 is DFQATT, CDR2 SNEGSKA, per germline (reference sequence). V was shortened by 5 bases and J by 5 bases, with 18 bases between the two germline ends. The CDR3 consists of 14 residues. CDR3 coding DNA: TGCAGTGCTTTGGGCGAACAGAGAAAAACTGAAGCTTTCTTT. Amino acids: CSALGEQRKTEAFF.

This clonotype was found a few times. The chain joins TRBV7-2 to TRBJ2-7; tentative D call: TRBD2 (5 bases). The ends were cut back, 3 bases at V and 9 bases at J, with 9 bases in the middle. The CDR3 covers 11 residues. From germline, CDR1 is SGHTA and CDR2 FQGNSA. In DNA form, the CDR3 reads TGTGCCAGCAGCTTGTTAGAGGGGCAGTACTTC. Translated: CASSLLEGQYF.

V is TRBV15 and J is TRBJ2-3; D unresolved. This CDR3 has 13 residues. Per the germline V gene, CDR1 is LNHNV and CDR2 is YYDKDF (reference sequence). Trimming removed 2 bases at V and 5 bases at J, with 8 bases between. The CDR3, as DNA: TGTGCCACCAGCAGAAATCCTTTAGATACGCAGTATTTT. It codes for CATSRNPLDTQYF.

This clonotype was observed many times. The chain links TRBV5-1 to TRBJ1-1; D remains ambiguous. This CDR3 comprises 14 residues. Germline V gene sequence: CDR1 SGHRS, CDR2 YFSETQ. V lost 0 bases, J lost 3 bases, and 9 bases lay in between. The CDR3 spells CASSLVGEDTEAFF. CDR3 DNA: TGCGCCAGCAGCTTGGTCGGGGAGGACACTGAAGCTTTCTTT.

The genes are TRBV12-3 or TRBV12-4 and TRBJ2-1, with TRBD1 matching 8 bases. Trimming at V came to 5 bases and at J to 8 bases, leaving 17 bases not matched to a gene. The length of the CDR3 is 17 residues. The CDR3 DNA is TGTGCCAGCAGTCTATCGTCCGGGACAGGAGGACTGGATGAGCAGTTCTTC. Translation gives CASSLSSGTGGLDEQFF.

The chain couples TRBV19 to TRBJ2-7; tentative D call: TRBD2 (5 bases). Germline CDR1 is LNHDA and CDR2 is SQIVND (reference sequence). V was cut by 7 bases and J by 3 bases, with 7 bases left in between. CDR3 length: 11 residues. CDR3 DNA: TGTGCCAGTACCGGAGGCTACGAGCAGTACGTC. Translated: CASTGGYEQYV.

This clonotype was detected a few times. The gene calls are TRBV5-6 and TRBJ2-2; 13 bases are shared with TRBD2. CDR3 length: 18 amino acids. J lost 3 bases, V lost 4 bases, and 9 bases had no gene match. The germline gives CDR1 SGHDT, CDR2 YYEEEE. Written as DNA, the CDR3 is TGTGCCAGCAGCCCGGCGACTAGCGGGGGGATTTACACCGGGGAGCTGTTTTTT. Translating it yields CASSPATSGGIYTGELFF.

This clonotype was seen repeatedly, ten times or more. V is TRBV7-8 and J is TRBJ2-1; tentatively, D is TRBD2 (6 bases). This CDR3 spans 16 amino acids. V lost 5 bases and J lost 0, with 14 bases in between. Germline CDR1 reads SGHVS; CDR2 reads FQNEAQ. Written as DNA, the CDR3 is TGTGCCAGCAGCCCAATCCGGGGGAGCTCCTACAATGAGCAGTTCTTC. It translates to CASSPIRGSSYNEQFF.

This clonotype was seen at least ten times. The chain links TRBV24-1 to TRBJ2-6, with D perhaps TRBD2 (5 bases). The CDR3 length is 15 residues. V lost 3 bases, J lost 4 bases, and 9 bases lay in between. Germline V gives CDR1 KGHDR, CDR2 SFDVKD. The CDR3 DNA reads TGTGCCACCAGTGATCGGACTTCCGGGGCCAACGTCCTGACTTTC. Translated, it gives CATSDRTSGANVLTF.

The chain is built from TRBV6-2 or TRBV6-3 and TRBJ1-1; D gene uncertain. CDR3 length: 12 residues. With 0 bases removed from V and 8 bases from J, the gap between germline ends came to 7 bases. Germline-derived CDR1 and CDR2 are MNHEY and SVGEGT. The CDR3 here is CASSYSFQEAFF. In nucleotides, the CDR3 is TGTGCCAGCAGTTACTCGTTTCAAGAAGCTTTCTTT.

This clonotype appeared many times. The chain links TRBV7-2 to TRBJ1-6; D perhaps matches TRBD1 (5 bases). The germline V gene encodes CDR1 SGHTA and CDR2 FQGNSA. The V end lost 3 bases, the J end lost 6 bases, and 9 bases lay between the germline ends. The CDR3 consists of 14 residues. The CDR3 coding sequence is TGTGCCAGCAGCTTGCAGGGAGCTAATTCACCCCTCCACTTT. The encoded protein is CASSLQGANSPLHF.

This clonotype was seen repeatedly, ten times or more. This chain joins TRBV29-1 and TRBJ1-1; TRBD1 agrees at 7 bases. The CDR3 has 13 residues. The germline V gene has CDR1 SQVTM and CDR2 ANQGSEA. V lost 5 bases to trimming and J lost 10 bases; unmatched junction nucleotides: 13. CDR3 sequence (DNA): TGCAGCGTTTTGGGGGAATACGCAGGGGGAGCTTTCTTT. Translated: CSVLGEYAGGAFF.

The sample holds many counts of this clonotype. This chain connects TRBV6-1 to TRBJ2-3, with D maybe TRBD2 (5 bases). CDR3 length: 15 residues. Germline V gene data show CDR1 as MNHNS and CDR2 as SASEGT. V gave up 5 bases and J gave up 0 bases, with 12 bases separating them. DNA of the CDR3: TGTGCCAGCAGTCTGAGGGTTACTAGCACAGATACGCAGTATTTT. Its translation is CASSLRVTSTDTQYF.

This clonotype was counted a few times. The chain uses TRBV6-5 and TRBJ1-1; a possible D gene is TRBD1 (5 bases). The V and J ends lost 2 bases and 10 bases respectively, with 14 bases between them. Per germline, CDR1 MNHEY and CDR2 SVGAGI. The CDR3 loop spans 13 amino acids. The CDR3 nucleotides read TGTGCCAGCAGTTACGGCCGGACATATCGAGCTTTCTTT. Translation gives CASSYGRTYRAFF.

The rearrangement links TRBV10-2 to TRBJ2-5; D unresolved. Germline CDR1 is WSHSY and CDR2 is SAAADI. V was pared by 2 bases and J by 2 bases, with 6 bases between. The CDR3 is 13 residues long. The CDR3 DNA reads as TGCGCCAGCAGTGAGAGGCGTCAAGAGACCCAGTACTTC. Translation: CASSERRQETQYF.